This paragraph covers one TCR beta chain sequence. Antigen: not known. The source of the sample is a study of cytomegalovirus exposure and HLA in healthy donors. This CDR3 comprises 18 residues. V lost 2 bases and J lost 4, with 24 bases in between. Germline CDR1 reads SGHVS; CDR2 reads FQNEAQ. PCR employed 60 Vbeta and 13 Jbeta primers. Assay used: immunoSEQ multiplex PCR; TCRdb lists only in-frame clones, some missing. The sample includes 160,000 or so clones, around 84% of them seen just once. Findings and caveats of the study: The study flagged some 170 TCR beta chains as cytomegalovirus-associated. Most TCR beta V segments were productive about 90% or about 30% of the time in an earlier analysis. Later, TCR association rates were found to vary by HLA locus, highest for DRB1 and lowest for HLA-C. Certain indistinguishable V segments, among them TRBV6-2 and TRBV6-3, were excluded.

This receptor was obtained from a man younger than 35 in good health and CMV-seronegative. The sequencing input was PBMCs. V is TRBV7-8 and J is TRBJ2-7, with TRBD2 as a possible D gene (5 bases). CDR3 sequence reads: CASSLPKAPGLNEYEQYF. DNA of the CDR3: TGTGCCAGCAGCTTACCCAAAGCACCTGGACTGAACGAATACGAGCAGTACTTC. Variable domain in full (rest from reference TRBV7-8 and TRBJ2-7): GAGVSQSPRYKVAKRGQDVALRCDPISGHVSLFWYQQALGQGPEFLTYFQNEAQLDKSGLPSDRFFAERPEGSVSTLKIQRTQQEDSAVYLCASSLPKAPGLNEYEQYFGPGTRLTVT.